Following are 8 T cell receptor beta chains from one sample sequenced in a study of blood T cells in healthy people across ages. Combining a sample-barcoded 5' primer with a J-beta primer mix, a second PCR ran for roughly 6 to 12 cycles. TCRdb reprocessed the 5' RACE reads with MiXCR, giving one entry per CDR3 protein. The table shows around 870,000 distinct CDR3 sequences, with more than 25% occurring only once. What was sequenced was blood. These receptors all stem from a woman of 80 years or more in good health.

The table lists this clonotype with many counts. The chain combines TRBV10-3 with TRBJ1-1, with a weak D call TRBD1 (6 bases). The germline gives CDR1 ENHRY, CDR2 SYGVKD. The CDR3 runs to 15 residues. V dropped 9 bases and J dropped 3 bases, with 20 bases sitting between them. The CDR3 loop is CAIGIGSPGDTEAFF. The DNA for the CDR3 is TGTGCCATTGGGATTGGGTCACCAGGGGACACTGAAGCTTTCTTT.

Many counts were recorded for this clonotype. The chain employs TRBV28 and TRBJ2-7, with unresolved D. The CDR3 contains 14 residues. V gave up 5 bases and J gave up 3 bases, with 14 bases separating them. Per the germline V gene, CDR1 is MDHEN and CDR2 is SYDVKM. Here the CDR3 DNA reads TGTGCCAGCAGTACCGCCTTGGACCGCTACGAGCAGTACTTC. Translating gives CASSTALDRYEQYF. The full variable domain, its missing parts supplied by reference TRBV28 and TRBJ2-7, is DVKVTQSSRYLVKRTGEKVFLECVQDMDHENMFWYRQDPGLGLRLIYFSYDVKMKEKGDIPEGYSVSREKKERFSLILESASTNQTSMYLCASSTALDRYEQYFGPGTRLTVT.

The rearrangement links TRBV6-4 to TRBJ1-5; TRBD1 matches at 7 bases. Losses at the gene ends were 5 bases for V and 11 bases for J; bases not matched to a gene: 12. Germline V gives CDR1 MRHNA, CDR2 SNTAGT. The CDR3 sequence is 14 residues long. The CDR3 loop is CASSPDRATSTQHF. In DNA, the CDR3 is TGTGCCAGCAGTCCTGACAGGGCCACTTCAACCCAGCATTTT.

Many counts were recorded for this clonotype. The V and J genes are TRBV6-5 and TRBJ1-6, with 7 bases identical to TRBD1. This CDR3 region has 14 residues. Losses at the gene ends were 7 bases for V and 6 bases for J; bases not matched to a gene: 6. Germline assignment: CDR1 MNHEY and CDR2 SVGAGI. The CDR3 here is CASTHDRANSPLHF. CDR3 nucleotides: TGTGCCAGCACCCACGACAGGGCTAATTCACCCCTCCACTTT.

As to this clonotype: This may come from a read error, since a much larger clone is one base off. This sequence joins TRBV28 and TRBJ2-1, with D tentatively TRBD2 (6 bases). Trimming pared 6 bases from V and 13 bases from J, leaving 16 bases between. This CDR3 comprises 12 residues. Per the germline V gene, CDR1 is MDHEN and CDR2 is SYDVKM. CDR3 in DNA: TGTGCCAGCAGCCTGACTAGAGGTGCCCAGTTCTTC. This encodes CASSLTRGAQFF. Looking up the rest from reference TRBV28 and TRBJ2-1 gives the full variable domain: DVKVTQSSRYLVKRTGEKVFLECVQDMDHENMFWYRQDPGLGLRLIYFSYDVKMKEKGDIPEGYSVSREKKERFSLILESASTNQTSMYLCASSLTRGAQFFGPGTRLTVL.

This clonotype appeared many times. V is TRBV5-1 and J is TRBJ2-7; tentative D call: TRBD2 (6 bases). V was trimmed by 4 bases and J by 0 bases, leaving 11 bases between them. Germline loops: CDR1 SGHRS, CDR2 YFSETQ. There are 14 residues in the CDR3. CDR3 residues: CASSRGTASYEQYF. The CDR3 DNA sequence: TGCGCCAGCAGCCGCGGGACTGCCTCCTACGAGCAGTACTTC.

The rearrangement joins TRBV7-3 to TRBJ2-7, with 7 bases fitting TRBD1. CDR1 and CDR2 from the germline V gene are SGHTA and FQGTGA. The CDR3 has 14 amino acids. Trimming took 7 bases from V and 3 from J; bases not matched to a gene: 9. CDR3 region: CASILGQDRYEQYF. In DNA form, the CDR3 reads TGTGCCAGCATCCTAGGACAGGACCGCTACGAGCAGTACTTC.

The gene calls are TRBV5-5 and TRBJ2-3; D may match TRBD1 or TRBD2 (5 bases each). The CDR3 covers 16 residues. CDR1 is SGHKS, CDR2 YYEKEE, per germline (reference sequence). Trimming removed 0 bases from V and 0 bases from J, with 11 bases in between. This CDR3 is CASSLGDLKSTDTQYF. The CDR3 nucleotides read TGTGCCAGCAGCTTGGGGGACCTGAAAAGCACAGATACGCAGTATTTT.